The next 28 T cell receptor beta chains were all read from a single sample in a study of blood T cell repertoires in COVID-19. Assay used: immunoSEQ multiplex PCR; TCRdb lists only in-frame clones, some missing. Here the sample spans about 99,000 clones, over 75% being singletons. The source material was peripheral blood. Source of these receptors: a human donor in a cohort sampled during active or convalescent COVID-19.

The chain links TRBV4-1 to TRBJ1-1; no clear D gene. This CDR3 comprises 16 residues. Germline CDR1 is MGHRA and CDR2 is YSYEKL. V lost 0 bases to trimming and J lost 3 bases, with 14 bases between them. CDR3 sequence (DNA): TGCGCCAGCAGCCAAGATCCGGGGTTCCGGGACACTGAAGCTTTCTTT. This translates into CASSQDPGFRDTEAFF.

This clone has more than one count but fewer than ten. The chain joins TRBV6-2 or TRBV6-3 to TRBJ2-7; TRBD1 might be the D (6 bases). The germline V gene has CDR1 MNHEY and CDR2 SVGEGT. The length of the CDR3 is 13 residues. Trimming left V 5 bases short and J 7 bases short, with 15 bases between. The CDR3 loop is CASSVAPRGEQYF. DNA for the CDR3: TGTGCCAGCAGTGTCGCCCCGAGGGGGGAGCAGTACTTC.

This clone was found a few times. The CDR3 nucleotides read TGTGCCAGTCGAACTTCGTCGACGGGAAGGGCCTACGAGCAGTACTTC. It is translated as CASRTSSTGRAYEQYF. V usage is TRBV19 and J usage is TRBJ2-7; perhaps TRBD2 as D (5 bases). Germline V CDR1 and CDR2: LNHDA, SQIVND (reference sequence). V lost 8 bases and J 2 bases, leaving 22 bases between the germline ends. The CDR3 has 16 residues.

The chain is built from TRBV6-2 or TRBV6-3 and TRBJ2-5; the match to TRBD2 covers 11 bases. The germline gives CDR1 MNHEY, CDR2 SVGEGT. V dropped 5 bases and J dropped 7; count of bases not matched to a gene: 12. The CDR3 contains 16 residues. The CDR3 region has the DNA TGTGCCAGCAGTCGCTGGACTAGCGGGTCCCCGGGGACCCAGTACTTC. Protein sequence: CASSRWTSGSPGTQYF.

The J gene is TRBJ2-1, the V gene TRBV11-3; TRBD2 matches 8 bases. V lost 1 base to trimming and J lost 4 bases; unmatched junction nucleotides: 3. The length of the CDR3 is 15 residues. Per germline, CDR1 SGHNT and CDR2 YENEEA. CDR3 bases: TGTGCCAGCAGCTTAGGAGCGGGGGAGTACAATGAGCAGTTCTTC. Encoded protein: CASSLGAGEYNEQFF.

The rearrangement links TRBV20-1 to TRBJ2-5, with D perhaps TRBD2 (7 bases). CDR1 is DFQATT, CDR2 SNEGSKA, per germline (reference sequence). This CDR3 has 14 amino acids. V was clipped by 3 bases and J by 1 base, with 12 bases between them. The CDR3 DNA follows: TGCAGTGCTAGTTGGGCGGGGGCCCAAGAGACCCAGTACTTC. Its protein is CSASWAGAQETQYF.

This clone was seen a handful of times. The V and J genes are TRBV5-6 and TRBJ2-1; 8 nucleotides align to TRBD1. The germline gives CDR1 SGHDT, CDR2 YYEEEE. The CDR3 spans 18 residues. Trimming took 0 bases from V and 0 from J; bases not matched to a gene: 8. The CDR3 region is CASSLGGGQGSSYNEQFF. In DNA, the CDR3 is TGTGCCAGCAGCTTGGGGGGCGGACAGGGAAGCTCCTACAATGAGCAGTTCTTC.

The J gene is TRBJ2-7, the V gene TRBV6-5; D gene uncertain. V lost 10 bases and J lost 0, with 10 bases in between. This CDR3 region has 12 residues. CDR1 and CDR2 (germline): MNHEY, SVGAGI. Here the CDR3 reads CATLKLSYEQYF. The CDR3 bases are TGTGCCACCCTCAAGCTCTCCTACGAGCAGTACTTC.

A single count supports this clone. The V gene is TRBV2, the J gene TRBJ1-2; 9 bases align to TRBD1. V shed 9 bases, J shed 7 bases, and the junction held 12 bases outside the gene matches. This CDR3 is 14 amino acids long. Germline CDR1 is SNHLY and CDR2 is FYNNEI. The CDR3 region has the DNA TGTGCCAGTGGGCTGGGACAGGGTGTTAGTGGCTACACCTTC. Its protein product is CASGLGQGVSGYTF.

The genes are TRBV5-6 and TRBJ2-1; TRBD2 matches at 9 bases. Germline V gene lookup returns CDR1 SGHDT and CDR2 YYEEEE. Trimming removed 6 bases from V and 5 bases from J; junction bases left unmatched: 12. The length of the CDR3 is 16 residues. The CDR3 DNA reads TGTGCCAGCACCCGGGGAGCGGGGGGACCCCACAATGAGCAGTTCTTC. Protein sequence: CASTRGAGGPHNEQFF.

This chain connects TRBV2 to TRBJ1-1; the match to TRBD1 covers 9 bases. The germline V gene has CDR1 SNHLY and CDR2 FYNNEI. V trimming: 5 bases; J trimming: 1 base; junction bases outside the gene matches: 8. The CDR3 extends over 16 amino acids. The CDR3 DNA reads TGTGCCAGCAGTACCCGAAGACAGGGGGGGAACACTGAAGCTTTCTTT. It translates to CASSTRRQGGNTEAFF.

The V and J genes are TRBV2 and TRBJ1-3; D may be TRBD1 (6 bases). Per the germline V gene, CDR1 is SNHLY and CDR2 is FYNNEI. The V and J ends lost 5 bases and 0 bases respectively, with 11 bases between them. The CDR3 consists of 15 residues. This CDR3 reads CASSSDRSSGNTIYF. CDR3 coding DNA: TGTGCCAGCAGTTCCGACAGGAGCTCTGGAAACACCATATATTTT.

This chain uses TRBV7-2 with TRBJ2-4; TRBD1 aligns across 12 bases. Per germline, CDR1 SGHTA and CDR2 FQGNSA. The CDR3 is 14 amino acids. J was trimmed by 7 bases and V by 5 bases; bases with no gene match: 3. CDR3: CASSPGQGANIQYF. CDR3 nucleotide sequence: TGTGCCAGCAGCCCGGGACAGGGGGCTAACATTCAGTACTTC.

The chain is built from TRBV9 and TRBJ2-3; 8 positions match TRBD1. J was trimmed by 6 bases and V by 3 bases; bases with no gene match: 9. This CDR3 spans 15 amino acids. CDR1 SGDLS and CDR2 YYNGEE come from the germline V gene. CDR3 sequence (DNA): TGTGCCAGCAGCGCTGGGGGGCAGGGGGCGGATACGCAGTATTTT. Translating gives CASSAGGQGADTQYF.

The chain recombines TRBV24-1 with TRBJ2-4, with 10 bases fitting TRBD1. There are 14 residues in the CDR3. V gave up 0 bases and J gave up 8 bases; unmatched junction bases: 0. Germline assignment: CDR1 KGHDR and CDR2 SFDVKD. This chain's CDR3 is CATSDLGQGDIQYF. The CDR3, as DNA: TGTGCCACCAGTGATTTGGGACAGGGGGACATTCAGTACTTC.

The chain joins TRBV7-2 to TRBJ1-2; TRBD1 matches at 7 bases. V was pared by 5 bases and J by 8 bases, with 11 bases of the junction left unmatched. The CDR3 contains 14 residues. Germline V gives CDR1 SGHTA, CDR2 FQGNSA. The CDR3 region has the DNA TGTGCCAGCAGCCCTCGGGACAGAGCCTTCGGCTACACCTTC. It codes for CASSPRDRAFGYTF. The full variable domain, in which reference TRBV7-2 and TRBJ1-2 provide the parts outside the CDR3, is GAGVSQSPSNKVTEKGKDVELRCDPISGHTALYWYRQSLGQGLEFLIYFQGNSAPDKSGLPSDRFSAERTGGSVSTLTIQRTQQEDSAVYLCASSPRDRAFGYTFGSGTRLTVV.

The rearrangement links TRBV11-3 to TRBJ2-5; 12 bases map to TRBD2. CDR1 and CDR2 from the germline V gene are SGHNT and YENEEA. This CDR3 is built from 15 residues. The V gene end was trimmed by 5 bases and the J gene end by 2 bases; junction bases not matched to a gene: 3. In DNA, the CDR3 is TGTGCCAGCAGCCTAGGACTAGCGGGGCAAGAGACCCAGTACTTC. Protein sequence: CASSLGLAGQETQYF.

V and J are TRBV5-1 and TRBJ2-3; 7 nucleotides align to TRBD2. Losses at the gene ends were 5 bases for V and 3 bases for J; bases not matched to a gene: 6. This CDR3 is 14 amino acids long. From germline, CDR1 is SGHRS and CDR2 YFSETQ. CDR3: CASRESGETDTQYF. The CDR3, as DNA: TGCGCCAGCAGGGAAAGCGGGGAGACAGATACGCAGTATTTT.

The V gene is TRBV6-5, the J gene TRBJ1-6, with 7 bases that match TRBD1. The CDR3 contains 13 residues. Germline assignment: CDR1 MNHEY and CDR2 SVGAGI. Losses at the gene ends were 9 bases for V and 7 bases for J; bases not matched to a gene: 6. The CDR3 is CASRDSANSPLHF. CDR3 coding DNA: TGTGCCAGTCGGGACAGCGCCAATTCACCCCTCCACTTT.

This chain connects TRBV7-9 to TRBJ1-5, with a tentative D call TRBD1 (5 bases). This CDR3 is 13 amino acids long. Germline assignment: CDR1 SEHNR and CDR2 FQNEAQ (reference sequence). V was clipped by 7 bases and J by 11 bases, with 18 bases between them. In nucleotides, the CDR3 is TGTGCCAGCACCACGGGCGGGGACGGGGCCCAGCATTTT. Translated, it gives CASTTGGDGAQHF. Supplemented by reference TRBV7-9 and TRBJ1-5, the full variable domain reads DTGVSQNPRHKITKRGQNVTFRCDPISEHNRLYWYRQTLGQGPEFLTYFQNEAQLEKSRLLSDRFSAERPKGSFSTLEIQRTEQGDSAMYLCASTTGGDGAQHFGDGTRLSIL.

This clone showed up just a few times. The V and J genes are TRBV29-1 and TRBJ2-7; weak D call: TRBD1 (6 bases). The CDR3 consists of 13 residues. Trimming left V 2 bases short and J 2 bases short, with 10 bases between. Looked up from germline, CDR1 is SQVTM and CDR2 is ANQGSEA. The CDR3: CSVESTGPYEQYF. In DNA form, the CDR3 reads TGCAGCGTTGAATCGACAGGTCCCTACGAGCAGTACTTC.

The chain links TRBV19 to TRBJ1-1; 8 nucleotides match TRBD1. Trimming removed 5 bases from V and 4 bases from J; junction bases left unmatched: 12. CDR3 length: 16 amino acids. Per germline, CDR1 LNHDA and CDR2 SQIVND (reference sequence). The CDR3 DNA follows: TGTGCCAGTAGTGTACAGGGGGGAGGCGCTGGCACTGAAGCTTTCTTT. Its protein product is CASSVQGGGAGTEAFF. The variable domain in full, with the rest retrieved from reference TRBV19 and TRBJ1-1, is DGGITQSPKYLFRKEGQNVTLSCEQNLNHDAMYWYRQDPGQGLRLIYYSQIVNDFQKGDIAEGYSVSREKKESFPLTVTSAQKNPTAFYLCASSVQGGGAGTEAFFGQGTRLTVV.

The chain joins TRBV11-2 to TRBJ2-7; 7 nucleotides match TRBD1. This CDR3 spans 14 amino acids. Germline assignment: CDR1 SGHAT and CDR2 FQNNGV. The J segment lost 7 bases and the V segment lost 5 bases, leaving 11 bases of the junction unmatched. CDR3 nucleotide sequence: TGTGCCAGCAGCGCCCGACAGGGCCCGGGGGAGCAGTACTTC. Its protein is CASSARQGPGEQYF.

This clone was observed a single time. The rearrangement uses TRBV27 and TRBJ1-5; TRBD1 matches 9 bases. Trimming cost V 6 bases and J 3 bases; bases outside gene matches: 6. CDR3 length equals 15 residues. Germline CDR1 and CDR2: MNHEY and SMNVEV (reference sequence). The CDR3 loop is CASSATGGNNQPQHF. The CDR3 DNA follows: TGTGCCAGCAGCGCAACAGGGGGCAACAATCAGCCCCAGCATTTT.

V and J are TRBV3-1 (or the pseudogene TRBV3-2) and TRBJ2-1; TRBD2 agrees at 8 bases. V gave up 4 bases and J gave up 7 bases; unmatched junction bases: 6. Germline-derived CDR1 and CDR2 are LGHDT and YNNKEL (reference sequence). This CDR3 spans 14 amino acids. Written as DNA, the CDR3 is TGTGCCAGCAGCCTGGGAGCTAGCGGGAATGAGCAGTTCTTC. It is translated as CASSLGASGNEQFF.

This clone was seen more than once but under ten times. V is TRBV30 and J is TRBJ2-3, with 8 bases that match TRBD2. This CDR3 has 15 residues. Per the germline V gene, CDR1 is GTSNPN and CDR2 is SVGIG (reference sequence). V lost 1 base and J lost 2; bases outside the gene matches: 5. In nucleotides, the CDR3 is TGTGCCTGGAGTGCCGGGACTAGGGACACAGATACGCAGTATTTT. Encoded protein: CAWSAGTRDTDTQYF.

Here the CDR3 reads CASSWGRVVGTDTQYF. The CDR3, as DNA: TGTGCCAGCAGCTGGGGGCGGGTAGTGGGCACAGATACGCAGTATTTT. V usage is TRBV11-3 and J usage is TRBJ2-3, with a possible D match to TRBD1 (6 bases). Trimming took 4 bases from V and 1 from J, leaving 15 bases between them. The V gene's germline CDR1 is SGHNT and CDR2 YENEEA. The CDR3 covers 16 residues. The full variable domain, with the rest looked up from reference TRBV11-3 and TRBJ2-3, is EAGVVQSPRYKIIEKKQPVAFWCNPISGHNTLYWYLQNLGQGPELLIRYENEEAVDDSQLPKDRFSAERLKGVDSTLKIQPAELGDSAVYLCASSWGRVVGTDTQYFGPGTRLTVL.

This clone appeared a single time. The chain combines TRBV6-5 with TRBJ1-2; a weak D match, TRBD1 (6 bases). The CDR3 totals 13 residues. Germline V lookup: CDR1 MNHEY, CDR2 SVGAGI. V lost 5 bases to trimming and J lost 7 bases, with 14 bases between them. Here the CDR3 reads CASSPTLDSGYTF. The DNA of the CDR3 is TGTGCCAGCAGTCCTACTTTGGACAGTGGCTACACCTTC.